This T cell receptor beta chain originates from a study of blood T cell repertoires in COVID-19. Study as a whole: COVID-19 samples collected from the United States, Italy and Spain covered acute and convalescent phases.

In the original analysis: Quantification of nucleated cells was approximated via reference gene primer amplification. Produced via immunoSEQ multiplex PCR; TCRdb's table is partial and in-frame only. V, J and clone size reflect that table, while D and trimming were determined from the DNA. The sample carries around 180,000 clones, 86% recorded once. Participants were aged about 18 to 100 years from approximately 24 US areas. Assignments of participants to cohorts depended upon their own reported clinical history. Germline loops: CDR1 MNHEY, CDR2 SMNVEV (reference sequence). There are 18 residues in the CDR3. V shed 3 bases and J 4 bases; nucleotides not matched to a gene: 9.

Sequenced input: PBMCs or T cells enriched from blood (not recorded which). V and J are TRBV27 and TRBJ2-1; 13 bases are a match to TRBD2. The clonotype was recovered from a woman aged 25-40 years who had recovered from COVID-19. This chain's CDR3 is CASSLSPGLAGAYNEQFF. The CDR3 bases are TGTGCCAGCAGTTTGAGCCCAGGACTAGCGGGGGCGTACAATGAGCAGTTCTTC.